This T cell receptor (beta chain) was profiled in a study of T cell repertoires in cytomegalovirus infection. For the study at large: It was the public TCR beta signatures that indicated both CMV infection and matching HLA type. Study outcomes and limitations: Clonotypes of TCR beta that were HLA-C-restricted and CMV-specific dominated the ex vivo response. Summed public TCR beta family frequency identified CMV carriers bearing the relevant HLA.

CDR3 length: 16 amino acids. The V gene lost 8 bases and the J gene lost 5 bases, with 24 bases spanning the gap. Germline CDR1 is MNHNS and CDR2 is SASEGT. One entry per CDR3 protein, called by TCRdb with MiXCR from the reads. The sample holds about 230,000 distinct CDR3 sequences, around 6.4% seen once. In its sample, this clonotype was seen many times. The antigen remains undetermined. The specimen sequenced was PBMCs. The sequence was obtained from a human donor in good health (CMV status not recorded). Some clones in this sample may be carry-over from other donors' samples. V is TRBV6-1 and J is TRBJ2-5, with D tentatively TRBD2 (7 bases). Here the CDR3 reads CASWGGGRIGVETQYF. CDR3 nucleotides: TGTGCCAGCTGGGGGGGGGGGCGGATTGGGGTCGAGACCCAGTACTTC.